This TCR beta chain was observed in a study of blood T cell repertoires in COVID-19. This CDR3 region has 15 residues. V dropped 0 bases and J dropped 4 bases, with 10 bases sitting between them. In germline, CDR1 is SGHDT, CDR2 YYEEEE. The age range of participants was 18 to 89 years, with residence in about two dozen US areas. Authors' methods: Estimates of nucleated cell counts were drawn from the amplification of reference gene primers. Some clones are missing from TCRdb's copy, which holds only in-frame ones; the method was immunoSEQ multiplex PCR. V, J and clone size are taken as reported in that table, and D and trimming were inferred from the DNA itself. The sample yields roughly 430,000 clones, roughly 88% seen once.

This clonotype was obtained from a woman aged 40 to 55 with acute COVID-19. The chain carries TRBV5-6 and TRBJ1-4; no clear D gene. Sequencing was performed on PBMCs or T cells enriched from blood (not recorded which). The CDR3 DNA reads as TGTGCCAGCAGCTTGGGTTACGGTCTTAATGAAAAACTGTTTTTT. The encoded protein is CASSLGYGLNEKLFF.